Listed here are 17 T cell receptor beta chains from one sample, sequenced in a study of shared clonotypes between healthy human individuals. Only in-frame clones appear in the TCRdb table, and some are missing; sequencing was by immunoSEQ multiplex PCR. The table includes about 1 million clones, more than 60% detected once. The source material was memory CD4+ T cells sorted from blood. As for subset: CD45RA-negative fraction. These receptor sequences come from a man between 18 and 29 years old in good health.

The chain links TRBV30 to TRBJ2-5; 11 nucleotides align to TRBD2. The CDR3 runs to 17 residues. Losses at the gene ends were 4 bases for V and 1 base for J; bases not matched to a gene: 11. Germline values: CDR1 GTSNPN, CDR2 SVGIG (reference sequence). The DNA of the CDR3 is TGTGCCTGGACGCTCGGGAGGACTAGCGGGTTCCAAGAGACCCAGTACTTC. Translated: CAWTLGRTSGFQETQYF.

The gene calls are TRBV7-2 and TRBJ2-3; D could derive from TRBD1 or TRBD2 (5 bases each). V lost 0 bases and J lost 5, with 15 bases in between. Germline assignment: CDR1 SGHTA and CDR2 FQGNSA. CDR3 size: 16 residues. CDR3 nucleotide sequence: TGTGCCAGCAGCTTAGCTGGGGGTTGGGATAGAGATACGCAGTATTTT. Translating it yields CASSLAGGWDRDTQYF.

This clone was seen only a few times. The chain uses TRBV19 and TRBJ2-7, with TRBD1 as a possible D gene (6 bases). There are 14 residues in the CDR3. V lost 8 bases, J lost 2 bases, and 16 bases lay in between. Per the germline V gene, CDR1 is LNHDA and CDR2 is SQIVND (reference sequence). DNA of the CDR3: TGTGCCAGTGCGTCGATACAGGGAACCTACGAGCAGTACTTC. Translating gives CASASIQGTYEQYF.

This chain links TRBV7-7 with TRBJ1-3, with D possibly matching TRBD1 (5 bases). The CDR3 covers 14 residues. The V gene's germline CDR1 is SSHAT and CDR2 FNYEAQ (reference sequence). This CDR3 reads CASASGPSGNTIYF. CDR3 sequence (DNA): TGTGCTAGCGCATCAGGGCCCTCTGGAAACACCATATATTTT.

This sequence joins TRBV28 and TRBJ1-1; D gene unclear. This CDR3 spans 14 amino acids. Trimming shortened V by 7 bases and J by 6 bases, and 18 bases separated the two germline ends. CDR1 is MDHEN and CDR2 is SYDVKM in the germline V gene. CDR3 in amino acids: CASTSSGSRAEAFF. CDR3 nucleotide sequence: TGTGCCAGCACCTCATCGGGGAGTAGGGCTGAAGCTTTCTTT.

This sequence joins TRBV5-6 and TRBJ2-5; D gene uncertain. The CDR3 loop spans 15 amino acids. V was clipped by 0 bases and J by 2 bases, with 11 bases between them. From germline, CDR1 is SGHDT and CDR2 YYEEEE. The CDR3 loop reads CASSLGTFVQETQYF. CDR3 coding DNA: TGTGCCAGCAGCTTGGGCACCTTCGTTCAAGAGACCCAGTACTTC.

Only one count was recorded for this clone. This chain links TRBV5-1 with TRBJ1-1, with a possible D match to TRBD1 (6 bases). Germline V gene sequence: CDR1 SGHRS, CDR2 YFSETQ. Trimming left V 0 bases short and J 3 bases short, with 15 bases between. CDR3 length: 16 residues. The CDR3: CASSLGRGAVDTEAFF. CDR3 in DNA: TGCGCCAGCAGCTTGGGGCGGGGGGCAGTGGACACTGAAGCTTTCTTT.

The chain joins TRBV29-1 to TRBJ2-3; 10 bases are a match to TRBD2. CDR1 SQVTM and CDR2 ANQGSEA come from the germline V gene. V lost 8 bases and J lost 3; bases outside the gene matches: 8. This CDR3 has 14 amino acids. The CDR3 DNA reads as TGCAGCTCACCGGGAGCGGGAGGGACAGATACGCAGTATTTT. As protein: CSSPGAGGTDTQYF.

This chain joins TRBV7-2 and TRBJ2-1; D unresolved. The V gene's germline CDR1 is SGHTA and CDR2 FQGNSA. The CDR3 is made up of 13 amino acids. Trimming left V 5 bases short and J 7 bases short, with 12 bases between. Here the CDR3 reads CASSLTPENEQFF. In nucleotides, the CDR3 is TGTGCCAGCAGCCTCACCCCGGAAAATGAGCAGTTCTTC.

The CDR3 protein is CASSWTGGGLDTQYF. CDR3 DNA sequence: TGCGCCAGCAGCTGGACAGGGGGCGGGTTAGATACGCAGTATTTT. The V and J genes are TRBV5-1 and TRBJ2-3; TRBD1 matches at 11 bases. The CDR3 is 15 residues long. The V and J ends lost 3 bases and 5 bases, in that order; junction bases with no gene match: 5. CDR1 is SGHRS, CDR2 YFSETQ, per germline.

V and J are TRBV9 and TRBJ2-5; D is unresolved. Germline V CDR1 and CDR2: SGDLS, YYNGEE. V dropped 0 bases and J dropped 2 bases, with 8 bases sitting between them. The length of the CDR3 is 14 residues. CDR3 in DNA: TGTGCCAGCAGCGTAGCAGGTCGTCAAGAGACCCAGTACTTC. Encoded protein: CASSVAGRQETQYF.

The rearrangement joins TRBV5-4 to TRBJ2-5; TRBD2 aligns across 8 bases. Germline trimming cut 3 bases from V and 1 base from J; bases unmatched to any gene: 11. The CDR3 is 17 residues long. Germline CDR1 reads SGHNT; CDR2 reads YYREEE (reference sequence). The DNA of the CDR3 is TGTGCCAGCAGCTCGGGGGGGCGGTTTACGGGCCAAGAGACCCAGTACTTC. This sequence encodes CASSSGGRFTGQETQYF.

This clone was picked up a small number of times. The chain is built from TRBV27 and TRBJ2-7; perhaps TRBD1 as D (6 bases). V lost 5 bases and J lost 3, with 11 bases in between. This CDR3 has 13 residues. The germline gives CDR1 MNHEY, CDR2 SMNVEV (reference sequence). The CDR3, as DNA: TGTGCCAGCAGTATCGACAGGATCTACGAGCAGTACTTC. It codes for CASSIDRIYEQYF.

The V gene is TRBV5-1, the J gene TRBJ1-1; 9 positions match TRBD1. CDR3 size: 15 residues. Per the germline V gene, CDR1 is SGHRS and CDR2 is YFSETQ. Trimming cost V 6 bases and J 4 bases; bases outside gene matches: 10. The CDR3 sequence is CASKKQGATFTEAFF. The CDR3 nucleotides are TGCGCCAGCAAAAAACAGGGGGCGACTTTCACTGAAGCTTTCTTT.

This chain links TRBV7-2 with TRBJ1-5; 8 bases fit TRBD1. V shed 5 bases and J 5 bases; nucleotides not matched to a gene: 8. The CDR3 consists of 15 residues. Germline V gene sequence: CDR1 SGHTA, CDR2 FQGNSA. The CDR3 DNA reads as TGTGCCAGCAGCCTACAGGGGGTTGGCGATCAGCCCCAGCATTTT. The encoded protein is CASSLQGVGDQPQHF.

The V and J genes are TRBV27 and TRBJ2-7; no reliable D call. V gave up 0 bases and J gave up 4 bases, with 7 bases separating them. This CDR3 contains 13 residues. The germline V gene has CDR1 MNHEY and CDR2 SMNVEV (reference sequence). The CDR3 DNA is TGTGCCAGCAGTTTATCGTGGGGATACGAGCAGTACTTC. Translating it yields CASSLSWGYEQYF.

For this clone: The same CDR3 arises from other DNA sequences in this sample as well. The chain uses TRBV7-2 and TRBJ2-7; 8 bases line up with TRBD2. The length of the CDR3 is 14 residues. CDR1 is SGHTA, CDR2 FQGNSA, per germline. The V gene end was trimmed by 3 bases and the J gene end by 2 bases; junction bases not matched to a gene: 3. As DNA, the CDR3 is TGTGCCAGCAGCTTGACGGGAGGGGCCTACGAGCAGTACTTC. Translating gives CASSLTGGAYEQYF.